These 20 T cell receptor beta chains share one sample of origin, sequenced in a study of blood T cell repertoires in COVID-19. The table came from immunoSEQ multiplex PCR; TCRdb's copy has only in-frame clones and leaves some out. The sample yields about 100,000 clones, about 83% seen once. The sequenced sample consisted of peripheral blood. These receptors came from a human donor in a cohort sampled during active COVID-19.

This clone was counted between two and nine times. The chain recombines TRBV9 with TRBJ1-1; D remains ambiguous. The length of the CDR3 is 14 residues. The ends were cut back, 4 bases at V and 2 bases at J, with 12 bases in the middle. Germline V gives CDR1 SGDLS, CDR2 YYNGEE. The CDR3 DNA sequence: TGTGCCAGCAGCTATTTATGGGCTAACACTGAAGCTTTCTTT. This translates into CASSYLWANTEAFF.

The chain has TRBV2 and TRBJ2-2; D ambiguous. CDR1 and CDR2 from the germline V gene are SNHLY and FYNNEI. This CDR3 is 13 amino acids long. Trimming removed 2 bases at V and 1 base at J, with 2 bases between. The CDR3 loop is CASSEQNTGELFF. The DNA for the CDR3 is TGTGCCAGCAGTGAACAGAACACCGGGGAGCTGTTTTTT.

As DNA, the CDR3 is TGCGCCAGCAGCCAAGAGGACGGGGGGGTTGGCACAGATACGCAGTATTTT. Its translation: CASSQEDGGVGTDTQYF. The genes are TRBV4-3 and TRBJ2-3; 8 nucleotides line up with TRBD2. V trimming: 0 bases; J trimming: 1 base; junction bases outside the gene matches: 6. The CDR3 length is 17 residues. Germline CDR1 and CDR2: LGHNA and YSLEER.

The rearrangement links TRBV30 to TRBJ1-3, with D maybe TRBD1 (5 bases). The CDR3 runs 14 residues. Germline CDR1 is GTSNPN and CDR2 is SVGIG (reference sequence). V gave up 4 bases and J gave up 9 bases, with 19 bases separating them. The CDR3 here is CAWTYGAALGTIYF. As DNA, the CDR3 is TGTGCCTGGACCTATGGGGCTGCCTTGGGCACCATATATTTT.

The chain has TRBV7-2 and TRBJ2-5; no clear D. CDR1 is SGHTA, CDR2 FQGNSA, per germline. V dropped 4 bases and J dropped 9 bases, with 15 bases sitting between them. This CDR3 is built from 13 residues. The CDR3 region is CASSSGYFSAQYF. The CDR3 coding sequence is TGTGCCAGCAGCTCCGGGTACTTTTCGGCCCAGTACTTC.

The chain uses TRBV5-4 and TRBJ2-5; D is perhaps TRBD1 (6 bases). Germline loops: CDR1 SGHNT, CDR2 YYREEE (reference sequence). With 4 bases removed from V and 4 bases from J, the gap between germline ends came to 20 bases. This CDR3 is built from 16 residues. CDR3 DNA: TGTGCCAGCAGCCCCAGCGGCAGCAGGGGAGTAGAGACCCAGTACTTC. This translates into CASSPSGSRGVETQYF.

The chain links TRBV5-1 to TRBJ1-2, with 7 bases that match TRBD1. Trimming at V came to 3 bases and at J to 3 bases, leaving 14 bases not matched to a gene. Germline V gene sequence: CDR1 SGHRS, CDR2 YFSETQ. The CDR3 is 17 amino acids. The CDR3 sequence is CASSYPTTGKEDYGYTF. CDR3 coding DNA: TGCGCCAGCAGCTACCCTACGACAGGGAAAGAGGACTATGGCTACACCTTC.

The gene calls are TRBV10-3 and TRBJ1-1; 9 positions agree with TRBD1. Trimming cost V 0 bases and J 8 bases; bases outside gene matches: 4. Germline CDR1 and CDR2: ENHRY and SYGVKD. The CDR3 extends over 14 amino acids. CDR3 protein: CAISESSTGGEAFF. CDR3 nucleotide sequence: TGTGCCATCAGTGAGTCATCGACAGGGGGAGAAGCTTTCTTT.

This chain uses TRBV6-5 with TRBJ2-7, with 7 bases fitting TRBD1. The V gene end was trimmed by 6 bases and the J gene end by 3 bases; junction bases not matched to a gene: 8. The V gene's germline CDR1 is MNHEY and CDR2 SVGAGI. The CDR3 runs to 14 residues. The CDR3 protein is CASRPGTAIYEQYF. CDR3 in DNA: TGTGCCAGCAGACCCGGGACAGCGATCTACGAGCAGTACTTC.

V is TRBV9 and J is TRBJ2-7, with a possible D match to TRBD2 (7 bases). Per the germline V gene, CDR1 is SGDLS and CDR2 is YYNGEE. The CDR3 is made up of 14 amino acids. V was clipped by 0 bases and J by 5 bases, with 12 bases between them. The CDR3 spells CASSVVAGANEQYF. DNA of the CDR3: TGTGCCAGCAGCGTAGTTGCGGGGGCGAACGAGCAGTACTTC.

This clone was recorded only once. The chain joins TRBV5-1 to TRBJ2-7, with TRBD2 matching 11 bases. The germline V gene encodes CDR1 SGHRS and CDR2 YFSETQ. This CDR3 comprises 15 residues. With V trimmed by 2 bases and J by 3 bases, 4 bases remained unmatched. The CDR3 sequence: CASSLTSGSYYEQYF. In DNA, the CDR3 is TGCGCCAGCAGCTTAACTAGCGGGAGTTACTACGAGCAGTACTTC.

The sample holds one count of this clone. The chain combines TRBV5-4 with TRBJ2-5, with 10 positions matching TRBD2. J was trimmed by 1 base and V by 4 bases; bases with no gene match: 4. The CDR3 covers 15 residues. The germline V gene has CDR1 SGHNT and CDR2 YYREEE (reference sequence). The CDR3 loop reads CASSPRTSGQETQYF. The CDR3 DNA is TGTGCCAGCAGCCCCCGGACTAGCGGCCAAGAGACCCAGTACTTC. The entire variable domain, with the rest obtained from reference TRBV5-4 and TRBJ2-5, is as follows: ETGVTQSPTHLIKTRGQQVTLRCSSQSGHNTVSWYQQALGQGPQFIFQYYREEENGRGNFPPRFSGLQFPNYSSELNVNALELDDSALYLCASSPRTSGQETQYFGPGTRLLVL.

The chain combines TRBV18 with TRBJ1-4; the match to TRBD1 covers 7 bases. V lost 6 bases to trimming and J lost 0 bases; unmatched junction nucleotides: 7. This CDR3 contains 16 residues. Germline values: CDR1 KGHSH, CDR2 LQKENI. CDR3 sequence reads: CASSRGQVATNEKLFF. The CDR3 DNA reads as TGTGCCAGCTCCCGAGGACAGGTAGCAACTAATGAAAAACTGTTTTTT. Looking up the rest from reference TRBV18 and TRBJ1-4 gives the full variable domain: NAGVMQNPRHLVRRRGQEARLRCSPMKGHSHVYWYRQLPEEGLKFMVYLQKENIIDESGMPKERFSAEFPKEGPSILRIQQVVRGDSAAYFCASSRGQVATNEKLFFGSGTQLSVL.

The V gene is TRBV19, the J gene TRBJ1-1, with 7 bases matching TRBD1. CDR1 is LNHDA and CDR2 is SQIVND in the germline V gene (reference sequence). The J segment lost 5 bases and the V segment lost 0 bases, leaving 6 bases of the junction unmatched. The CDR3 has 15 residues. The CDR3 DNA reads TGTGCCAGTAGTATAGATGGGGACAGCGCTACTGAAGCTTTCTTT. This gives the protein CASSIDGDSATEAFF.

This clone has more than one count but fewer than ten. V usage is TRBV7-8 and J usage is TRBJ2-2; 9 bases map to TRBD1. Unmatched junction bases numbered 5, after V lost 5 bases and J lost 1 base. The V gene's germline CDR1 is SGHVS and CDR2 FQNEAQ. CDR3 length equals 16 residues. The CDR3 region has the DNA TGTGCCAGCAGCACCGGACAGGGGAAGAACACCGGGGAGCTGTTTTTT. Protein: CASSTGQGKNTGELFF. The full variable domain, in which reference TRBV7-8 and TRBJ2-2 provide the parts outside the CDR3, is GAGVSQSPRYKVAKRGQDVALRCDPISGHVSLFWYQQALGQGPEFLTYFQNEAQLDKSGLPSDRFFAERPEGSVSTLKIQRTQQEDSAVYLCASSTGQGKNTGELFFGEGSRLTVL.

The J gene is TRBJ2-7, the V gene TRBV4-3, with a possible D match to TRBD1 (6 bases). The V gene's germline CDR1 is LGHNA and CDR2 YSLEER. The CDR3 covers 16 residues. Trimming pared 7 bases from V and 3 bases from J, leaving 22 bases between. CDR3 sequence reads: CASKRSVTGANYEQYF. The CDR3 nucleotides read TGCGCCAGCAAAAGATCGGTGACAGGAGCCAACTACGAGCAGTACTTC.

The CDR3 DNA reads as TGTGCCAGCAGCGCAGGACAGGGGGCCGGGGGAAACACCATATATTTT. This translates into CASSAGQGAGGNTIYF. The chain is built from TRBV9 and TRBJ1-3, with TRBD1 matching over 11 bases. CDR1 is SGDLS, CDR2 YYNGEE, per germline. V trimming: 3 bases; J trimming: 4 bases; junction bases outside the gene matches: 6. The CDR3 contains 16 residues. Complete variable domain (other parts from reference TRBV9 and TRBJ1-3): DSGVTQTPKHLITATGQRVTLRCSPRSGDLSVYWYQQSLDQGLQFLIQYYNGEERAKGNILERFSAQQFPDLHSELNLSSLELGDSALYFCASSAGQGAGGNTIYFGEGSWLTVV.

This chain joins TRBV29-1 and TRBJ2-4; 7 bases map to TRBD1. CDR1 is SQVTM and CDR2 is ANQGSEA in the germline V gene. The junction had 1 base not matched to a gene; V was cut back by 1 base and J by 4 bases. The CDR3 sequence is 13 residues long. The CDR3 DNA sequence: TGCAGCGTTGAAGGACAGGGTAAAAACATTCAGTACTTC. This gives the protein CSVEGQGKNIQYF.

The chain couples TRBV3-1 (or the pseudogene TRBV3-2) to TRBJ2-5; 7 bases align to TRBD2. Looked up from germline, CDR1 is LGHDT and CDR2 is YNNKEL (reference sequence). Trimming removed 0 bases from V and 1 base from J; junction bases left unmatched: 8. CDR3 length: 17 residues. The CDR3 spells CASSQDIKSGVQETQYF. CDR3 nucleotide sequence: TGTGCCAGCAGCCAAGATATAAAAAGCGGGGTCCAAGAGACCCAGTACTTC.

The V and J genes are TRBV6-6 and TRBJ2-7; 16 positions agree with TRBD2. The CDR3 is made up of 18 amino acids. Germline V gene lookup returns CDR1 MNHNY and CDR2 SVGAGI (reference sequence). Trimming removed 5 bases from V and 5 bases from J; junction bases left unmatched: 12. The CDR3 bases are TGTGCCAGCAGTCGAGGGACTAGCGGGAGGGCCTCCCGGGACGAGCAGTACTTC. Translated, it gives CASSRGTSGRASRDEQYF.